This T cell receptor (beta chain) was identified in a study of beta chain features in type 1 diabetes. Every isolated RNA sample was fully reverse transcribed, so sequencing captured expressed TCRB transcripts. Using immunoSEQ multiplex PCR, the repertoire was profiled, and TCRdb retains in-frame clones only, with some absent. The profile shows roughly 500,000 clones, approximately 30% of them singletons. Sequences were obtained from naive CD4+ T cells from blood. The sequence was collected from a man aged 18 to 35 in good health.

CDR3 nucleotides: TGCAGCGTTCTAGGGGTCGCGGACTATGGCTACACCTTC. Amino acid sequence: CSVLGVADYGYTF. The chain combines TRBV29-1 with TRBJ1-2; a weak D match, TRBD1 (5 bases). From germline, CDR1 is SQVTM and CDR2 ANQGSEA. The CDR3 is 13 residues long. Trimming removed 5 bases at V and 3 bases at J, with 13 bases between.